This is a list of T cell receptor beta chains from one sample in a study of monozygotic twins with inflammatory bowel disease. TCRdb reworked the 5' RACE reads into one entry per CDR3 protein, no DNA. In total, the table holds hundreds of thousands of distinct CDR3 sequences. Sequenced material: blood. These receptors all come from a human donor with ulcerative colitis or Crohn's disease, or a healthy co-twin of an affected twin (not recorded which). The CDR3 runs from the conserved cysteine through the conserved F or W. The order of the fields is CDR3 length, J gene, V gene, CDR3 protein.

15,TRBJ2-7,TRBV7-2,CASSPMAGGTYEQYF
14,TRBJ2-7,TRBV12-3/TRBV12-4,CASSGGLALYEQYF
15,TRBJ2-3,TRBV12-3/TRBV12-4,CASAKKAASTDTQYF
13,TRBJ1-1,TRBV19,CASIKTGATEAFF
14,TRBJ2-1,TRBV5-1,CASETSGGLNEQFF
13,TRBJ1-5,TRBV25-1,CASSDGGGQPQHF
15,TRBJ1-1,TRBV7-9,CASSLDWTGNTEAFF
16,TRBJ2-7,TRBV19,CASSVNPGLAGDEQYF
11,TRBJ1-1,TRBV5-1,CASSLQGQAFF
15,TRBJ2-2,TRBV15,CATRVTGGHTGELFF
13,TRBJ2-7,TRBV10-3,CAIRDRDHYEQYF
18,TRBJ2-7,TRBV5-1,CASSLAPISGGLWNEQYF
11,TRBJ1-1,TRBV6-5,CASSYAGRAFF
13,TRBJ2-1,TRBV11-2,CASSLSVAGQQFF
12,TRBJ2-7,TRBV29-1,CSVVAAGGPQYF
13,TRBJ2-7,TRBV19,CASSIGWTREQYF
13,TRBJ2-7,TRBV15,CATGRKGYYEQYF
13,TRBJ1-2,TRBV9,CASSATGIGGYTF
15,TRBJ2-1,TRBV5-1,CASSLPSGSIDEQFF
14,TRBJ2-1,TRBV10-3,CAISEARDRNEQFF